This TCR beta chain comes out of a study of brain T cells in children with intractable seizures. Here immunoSEQ multiplex PCR was the method, and the copy in TCRdb shows in-frame clones only, minus some. The data contain hundreds of thousands of clones, over 90% of them singletons. General study points: Viral specificity was inferred only from CDR3 similarity; HCMV serostatus was unknown.

Of note for this clone: Its antigen is undetermined.

Time point meaning: blood from clinic visit 5 months post-surgery; TSC patient then seizure free. Surgery cases with the highest brain T cell transcript signatures were chosen for sequencing. This sample comprised peripheral blood, obtained more than 4 months after surgery. The sequence came from a boy under three years old with tuberous sclerosis and intractable seizures.

The CDR3 nucleotides read TGTGCCAGCAGTTATTATGGGAAGAACACTGAAGCTTTCTTT. Translating gives CASSYYGKNTEAFF. The chain carries TRBV6-5 and TRBJ1-1; no definite D call. Germline CDR1 reads MNHEY; CDR2 reads SVGAGI. The germline V and J ends were trimmed by 3 bases and 1 base, with 9 bases remaining between them. The CDR3 totals 14 residues.